This section outlines one T cell receptor beta chain sequence together with its context. This record comes from a study of control samples from healthy donors and cancer patients. CDR3 length: 13 amino acids. Germline trimming cut 6 bases from V and 7 bases from J; bases unmatched to any gene: 8. Germline V lookup: CDR1 KGHSH, CDR2 LQKENI. Produced via immunoSEQ multiplex PCR; TCRdb's table is partial and in-frame only. This table has 70,000 or so clones, around four fifths appearing once. The clonotype was recovered from a woman aged 45-60 years with lung cancer. Sequences were obtained from PBMCs. This chain uses TRBV18 with TRBJ1-1, with TRBD1 identical over 7 bases. The CDR3 DNA reads as TGTGCCAGCTCGACAGGGATGGGGAATGAAGCTTTCTTT. Encoded protein: CASSTGMGNEAFF.